This T cell receptor (beta chain) is from a study of T cell repertoires in ileal Crohn's disease. Overall study context: At surgery, more than 30% of patients smoked, with median disease duration approximately 7.3 years. All patients had surgery for stricturing (around 61%) or penetrating (about 39%) disease.

Repertoires were generated with immunoSEQ multiplex PCR, while TCRdb's copy carries only in-frame clones and drops some. The profile shows some 14,000 clones, approximately 70% of them singletons. The CDR3 runs 14 residues. Trimming stripped 4 bases from V and 6 bases from J, with 12 bases between. Germline CDR1 and CDR2: SGHAT and FQNNGV. Source material: ileal tissue. The gene calls are TRBV11-2 and TRBJ2-2; D is perhaps TRBD1 (5 bases). The clonotype was recovered from an adult with Crohn's disease. The CDR3 DNA reads TGTGCCAGCAGCTCCGACAGTGGCCCCGGGGAGCTGTTTTTT. Amino acids: CASSSDSGPGELFF.